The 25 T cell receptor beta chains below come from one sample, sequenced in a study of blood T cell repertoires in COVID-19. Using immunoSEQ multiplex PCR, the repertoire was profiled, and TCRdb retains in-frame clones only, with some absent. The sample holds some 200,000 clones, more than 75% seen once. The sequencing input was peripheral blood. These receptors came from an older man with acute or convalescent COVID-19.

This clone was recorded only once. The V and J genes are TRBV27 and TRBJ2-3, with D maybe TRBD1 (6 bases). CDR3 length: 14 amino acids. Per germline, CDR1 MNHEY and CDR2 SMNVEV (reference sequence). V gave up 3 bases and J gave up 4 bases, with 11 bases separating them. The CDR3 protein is CASSFYREADTQYF. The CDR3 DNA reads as TGTGCCAGCAGTTTTTACAGGGAAGCAGATACGCAGTATTTT.

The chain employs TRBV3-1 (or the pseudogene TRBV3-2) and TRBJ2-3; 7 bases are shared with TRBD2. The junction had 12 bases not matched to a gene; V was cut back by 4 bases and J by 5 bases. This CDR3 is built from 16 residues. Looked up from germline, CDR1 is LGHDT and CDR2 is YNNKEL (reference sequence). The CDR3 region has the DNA TGTGCCAGCAGCCGCCTCGGGGCGGGAGTTAAAGATACGCAGTATTTT. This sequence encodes CASSRLGAGVKDTQYF.

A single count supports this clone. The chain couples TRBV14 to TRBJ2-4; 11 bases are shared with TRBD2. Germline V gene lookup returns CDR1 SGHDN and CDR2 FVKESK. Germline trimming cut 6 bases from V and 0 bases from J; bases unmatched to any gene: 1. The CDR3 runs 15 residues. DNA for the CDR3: TGTGCCAGCAGTCTAGCGGGAGGAGCCAAAAACATTCAGTACTTC. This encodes CASSLAGGAKNIQYF.

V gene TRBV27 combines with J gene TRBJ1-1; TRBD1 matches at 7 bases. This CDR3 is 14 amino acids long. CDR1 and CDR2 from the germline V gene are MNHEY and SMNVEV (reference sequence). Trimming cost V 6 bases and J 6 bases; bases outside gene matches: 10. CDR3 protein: CASSSQGRQAEAFF. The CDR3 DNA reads TGTGCCAGCAGCTCACAGGGGAGACAGGCTGAAGCTTTCTTT.

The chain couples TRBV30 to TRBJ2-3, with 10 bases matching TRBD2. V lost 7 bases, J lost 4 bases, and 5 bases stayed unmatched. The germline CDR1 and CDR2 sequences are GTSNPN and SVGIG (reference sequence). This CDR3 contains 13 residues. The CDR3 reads CALRTSGADTQYF. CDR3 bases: TGTGCCTTAAGGACTAGCGGTGCAGATACGCAGTATTTT.

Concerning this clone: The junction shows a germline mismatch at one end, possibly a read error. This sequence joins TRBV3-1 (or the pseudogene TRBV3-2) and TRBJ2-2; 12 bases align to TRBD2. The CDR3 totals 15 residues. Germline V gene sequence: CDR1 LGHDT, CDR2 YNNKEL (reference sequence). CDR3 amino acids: CASTTSGRSTEELFF. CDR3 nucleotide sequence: TGTGCCAGCACCACTAGCGGGAGGTCCACCGAGGAGCTGTTTTTT.

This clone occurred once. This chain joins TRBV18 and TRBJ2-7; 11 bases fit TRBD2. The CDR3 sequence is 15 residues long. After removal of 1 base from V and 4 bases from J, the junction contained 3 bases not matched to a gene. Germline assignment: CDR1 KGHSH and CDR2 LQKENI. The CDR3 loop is CASSPLAGGSYEQYV. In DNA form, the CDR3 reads TGTGCCAGCTCACCACTAGCGGGAGGGTCGTACGAGCAGTACGTC.

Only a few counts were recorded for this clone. The CDR3 sequence: CASSSKGLAGGDEQFF. The CDR3 DNA sequence: TGTGCCAGCAGTTCTAAAGGACTAGCGGGAGGGGATGAGCAGTTCTTC. The rearrangement links TRBV6-2 or TRBV6-3 to TRBJ2-1; 15 positions agree with TRBD2. The CDR3 totals 16 residues. The V segment lost 4 bases and the J segment 8 bases; nucleotides outside the gene matches: 6. CDR1 is MNHEY and CDR2 is SVGEGT in the germline V gene.

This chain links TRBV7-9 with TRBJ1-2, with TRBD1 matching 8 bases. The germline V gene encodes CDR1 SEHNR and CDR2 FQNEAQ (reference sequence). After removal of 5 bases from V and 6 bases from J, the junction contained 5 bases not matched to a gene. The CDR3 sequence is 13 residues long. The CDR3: CASSRTGLHGYTF. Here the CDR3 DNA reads TGTGCCAGCAGCCGGACAGGGCTTCATGGCTACACCTTC.

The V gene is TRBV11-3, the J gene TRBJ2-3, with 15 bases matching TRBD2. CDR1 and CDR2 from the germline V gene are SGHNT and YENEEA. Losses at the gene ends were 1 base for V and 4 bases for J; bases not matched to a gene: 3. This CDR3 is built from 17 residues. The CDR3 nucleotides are TGTGCCAGCAGCTTAGGGGGACTAGCGGGAGGTTCAGATACGCAGTATTTT. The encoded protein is CASSLGGLAGGSDTQYF.

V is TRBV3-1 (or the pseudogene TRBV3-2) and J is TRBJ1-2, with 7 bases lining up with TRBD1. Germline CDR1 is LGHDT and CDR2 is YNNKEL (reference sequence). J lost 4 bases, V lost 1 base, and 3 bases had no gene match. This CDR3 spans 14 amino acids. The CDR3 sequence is CASSQVRDSYGYTF. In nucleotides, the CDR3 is TGTGCCAGCAGCCAAGTCCGGGACAGCTATGGCTACACCTTC.

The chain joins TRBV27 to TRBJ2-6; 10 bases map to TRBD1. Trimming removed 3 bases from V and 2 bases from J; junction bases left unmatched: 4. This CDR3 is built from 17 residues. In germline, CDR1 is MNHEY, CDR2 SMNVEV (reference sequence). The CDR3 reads CASSFTDRGAGANVLTF. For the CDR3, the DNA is TGTGCCAGCAGTTTTACGGACAGGGGGGCTGGGGCCAACGTCCTGACTTTC.

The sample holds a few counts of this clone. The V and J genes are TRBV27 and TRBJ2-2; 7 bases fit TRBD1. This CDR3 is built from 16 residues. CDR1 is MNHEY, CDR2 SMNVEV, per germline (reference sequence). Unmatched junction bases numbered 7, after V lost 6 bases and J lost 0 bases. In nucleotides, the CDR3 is TGTGCCAGCAGGCCTGGGACAGATCCGAACACCGGGGAGCTGTTTTTT. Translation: CASRPGTDPNTGELFF.

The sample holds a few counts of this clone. The CDR3 DNA follows: TGCGCCAGCAGCTTGGCCCCCCAGGGGGGCAATCAGCCCCAGCATTTT. This sequence encodes CASSLAPQGGNQPQHF. This chain uses TRBV5-1 with TRBJ1-5, with 7 bases that match TRBD1. With V trimmed by 0 bases and J by 2 bases, 5 bases remained unmatched. This CDR3 contains 16 residues. Germline CDR1 reads SGHRS; CDR2 reads YFSETQ. The full variable domain, in which reference TRBV5-1 and TRBJ1-5 provide the parts outside the CDR3, is KAGVTQTPRYLIKTRGQQVTLSCSPISGHRSVSWYQQTPGQGLQFLFEYFSETQRNKGNFPGRFSGRQFSNSRSEMNVSTLELGDSALYLCASSLAPQGGNQPQHFGDGTRLSIL.

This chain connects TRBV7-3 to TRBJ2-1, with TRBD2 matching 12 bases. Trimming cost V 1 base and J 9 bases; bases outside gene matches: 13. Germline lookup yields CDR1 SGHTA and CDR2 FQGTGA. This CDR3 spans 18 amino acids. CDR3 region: CASSLKGPLAGGRPEQFF. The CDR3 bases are TGTGCCAGCAGCTTAAAAGGCCCACTAGCGGGAGGTCGTCCTGAGCAGTTCTTC.

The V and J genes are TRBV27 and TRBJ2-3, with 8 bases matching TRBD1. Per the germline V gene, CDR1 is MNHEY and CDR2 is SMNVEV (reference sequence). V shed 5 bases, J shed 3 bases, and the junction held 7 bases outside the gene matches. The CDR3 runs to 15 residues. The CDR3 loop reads CASSLRGRGTDTQYF. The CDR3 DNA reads TGTGCCAGCAGTCTCAGGGGGCGCGGGACAGATACGCAGTATTTT.

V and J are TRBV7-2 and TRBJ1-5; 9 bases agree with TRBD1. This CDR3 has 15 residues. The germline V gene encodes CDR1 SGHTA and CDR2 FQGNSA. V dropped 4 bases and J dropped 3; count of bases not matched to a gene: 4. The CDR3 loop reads CASSSGQGLNQPQHF. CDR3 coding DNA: TGTGCCAGCAGCTCGGGACAGGGACTCAATCAGCCCCAGCATTTT.

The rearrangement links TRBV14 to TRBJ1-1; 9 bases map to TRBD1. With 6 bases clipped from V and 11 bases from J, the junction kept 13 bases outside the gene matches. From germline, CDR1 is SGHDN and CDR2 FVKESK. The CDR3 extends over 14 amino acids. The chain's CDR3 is CASRITGGASAAFF. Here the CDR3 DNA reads TGTGCCAGCAGGATTACAGGGGGCGCCTCCGCTGCTTTCTTT.

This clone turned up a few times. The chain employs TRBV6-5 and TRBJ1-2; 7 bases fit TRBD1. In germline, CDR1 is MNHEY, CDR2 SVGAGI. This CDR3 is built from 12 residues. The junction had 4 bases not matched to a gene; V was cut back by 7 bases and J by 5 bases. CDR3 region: CASNSGGYGYTF. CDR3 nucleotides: TGTGCCAGCAATTCAGGGGGGTATGGCTACACCTTC.

The CDR3 sequence is CASSEANGKETQYF. For the CDR3, the DNA is TGTGCCAGCAGTGAAGCAAACGGGAAAGAGACCCAGTACTTC. The genes are TRBV2 and TRBJ2-5, with D maybe TRBD2 (5 bases). The CDR3 contains 14 residues. Trimming stripped 0 bases from V and 3 bases from J, with 8 bases between. The germline V gene encodes CDR1 SNHLY and CDR2 FYNNEI.

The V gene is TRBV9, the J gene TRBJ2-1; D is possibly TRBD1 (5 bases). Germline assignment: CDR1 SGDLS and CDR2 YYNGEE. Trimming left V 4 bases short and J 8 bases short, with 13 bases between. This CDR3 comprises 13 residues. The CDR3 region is CASSSPLGHEQFF. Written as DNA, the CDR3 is TGTGCCAGCAGCTCCCCGTTGGGGCATGAGCAGTTCTTC.

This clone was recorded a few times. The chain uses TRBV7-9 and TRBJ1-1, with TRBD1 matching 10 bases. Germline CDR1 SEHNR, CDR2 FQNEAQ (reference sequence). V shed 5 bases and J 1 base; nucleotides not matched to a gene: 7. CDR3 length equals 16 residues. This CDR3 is CASSVWDRGQNTEAFF. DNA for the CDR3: TGTGCCAGCAGCGTGTGGGACAGGGGACAGAACACTGAAGCTTTCTTT.

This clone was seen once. CDR3 coding DNA: TGCGCCAGCAGCCAAGGCCAGGGGAGTTTGTATGGCTACACCTTC. Encoded protein: CASSQGQGSLYGYTF. This sequence joins TRBV4-1 and TRBJ1-2; D is perhaps TRBD1 (6 bases). The CDR3 covers 15 residues. V lost 1 base and J 5 bases, leaving 14 bases between the germline ends. CDR1 MGHRA and CDR2 YSYEKL come from the germline V gene.

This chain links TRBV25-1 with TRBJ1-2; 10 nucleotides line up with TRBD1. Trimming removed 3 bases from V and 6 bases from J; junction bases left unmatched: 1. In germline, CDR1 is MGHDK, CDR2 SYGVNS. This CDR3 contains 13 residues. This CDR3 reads CASSEGTGDGYTF. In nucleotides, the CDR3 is TGTGCCAGCAGTGAGGGGACAGGGGATGGCTACACCTTC.

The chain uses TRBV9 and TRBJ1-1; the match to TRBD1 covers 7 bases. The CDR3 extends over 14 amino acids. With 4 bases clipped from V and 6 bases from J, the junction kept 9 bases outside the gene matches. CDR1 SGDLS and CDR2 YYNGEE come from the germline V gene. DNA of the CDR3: TGTGCCAGCAGCCCACAGGGGCGGGTCGCTGAAGCTTTCTTT. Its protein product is CASSPQGRVAEAFF.